This T cell receptor beta chain comes out of a study of CD8 T cells in ankylosing spondylitis. General study points: A number of the motif variants had already been described in reactive arthritis synovial fluid and blood.

In this sample, this clonotype turned up many times. Its antigen is currently unknown. The CDR3 loop spans 13 amino acids. The germline V gene encodes CDR1 SGDLS and CDR2 YYNGEE. The ends were cut back, 0 bases at V and 10 bases at J, with 8 bases in the middle. Each CDR3 protein is one row after TCRdb ran MiXCR on the 5' RACE reads. The table includes about 42,000 distinct CDR3 sequences, approximately 2.6% detected once. V and J are TRBV9 and TRBJ1-6; a possible D gene is TRBD1 (6 bases). This clonotype was sampled from a male donor with ankylosing spondylitis or in good health (not recorded which). Specimen: blood, either unsorted or a sorted T cell fraction (not recorded which). The CDR3 nucleotides are TGTGCCAGCAGCGTAGAAGGGGGATCACCCCTCCACTTT. Translated: CASSVEGGSPLHF.